This is a list of T cell receptor beta chains from one sample in a study of T cell repertoires in cytomegalovirus infection. Each CDR3 protein gets one entry after TCRdb re-called the reads with MiXCR. Of approximately 730,000 distinct CDR3 sequences detected, roughly 28% appear once; the ten largest clones hold around 12%. No antigen is known for these receptors. Source: cultured CD8+ T cells from PBMCs, taken from culture after CMV antigen stimulation. These receptor sequences come from a human donor in good health (CMV status not recorded). Some clones in this sample may be carry-over from other donors' samples. Both conserved end residues are part of each CDR3. D genes are given only for firm matches. A row's size may be missing; if present it is once, few, many or a size class.

d_call: TRBD1; v_call: TRBV15; clone_size: NA; j_call: TRBJ1-1; cdr3_aa: CATSRGDRVAFF; cdr3_nt: TGTGCCACCAGCAGGGGGGACAGGGTTGCTTTCTTT
d_call: NA; v_call: TRBV6-1; clone_size: few; j_call: TRBJ2-7; cdr3_aa: CATLRSYEQYF; cdr3_nt: TGTGCCACCCTGCGTTCCTACGAGCAGTACTTC
d_call: NA; v_call: TRBV6-5; clone_size: few; j_call: TRBJ1-1; cdr3_aa: CASPQLKAMNTEAFF; cdr3_nt: TGTGCCAGCCCCCAGTTGAAAGCGATGAACACTGAAGCTTTCTTT
d_call: NA; v_call: TRBV5-6; clone_size: NA; j_call: TRBJ1-1; cdr3_aa: CASSLGQGYANTEAFF; cdr3_nt: TGTGCCAGCAGCTTGGGTCAGGGGTACGCGAACACTGAAGCTTTCTTT
d_call: NA; v_call: TRBV6-6; clone_size: NA; j_call: TRBJ1-5; cdr3_aa: CASSSRDIYQPQHF; cdr3_nt: TGTGCCAGCAGTTCCAGGGACATATATCAGCCCCAGCATTTT
d_call: NA; v_call: TRBV29-1; clone_size: NA; j_call: TRBJ2-1; cdr3_aa: CSVVTGGWEQFF; cdr3_nt: TGCAGCGTTGTCACAGGCGGTTGGGAGCAGTTCTTC
d_call: NA; v_call: TRBV27; clone_size: NA; j_call: TRBJ2-3; cdr3_aa: CASSLRLTLTDTQYF; cdr3_nt: TGTGCCAGCAGTTTGAGACTTACTCTCACAGATACGCAGTATTTT
d_call: NA; v_call: TRBV27; clone_size: NA; j_call: TRBJ1-2; cdr3_aa: CASSLVGSEFGGYTF; cdr3_nt: TGTGCCAGCAGTTTAGTCGGGTCAGAATTCGGTGGCTACACCTTC
d_call: TRBD2; v_call: TRBV7-8; clone_size: NA; j_call: TRBJ2-5; cdr3_aa: CASSSTERGGLETQYF; cdr3_nt: TGTGCCAGCAGCTCCACTGAGCGGGGGGGCCTGGAGACCCAGTACTTC
d_call: NA; v_call: TRBV19; clone_size: NA; j_call: TRBJ1-1; cdr3_aa: CAASQGLEFAEAFF; cdr3_nt: TGTGCCGCCTCCCAGGGCCTGGAATTTGCTGAAGCTTTCTTT
d_call: TRBD2; v_call: TRBV6-6; clone_size: NA; j_call: TRBJ2-3; cdr3_aa: CASSPGTSGVPGPTDTQYF; cdr3_nt: TGTGCCAGCAGTCCCGGGACTAGCGGGGTCCCGGGCCCCACAGATACGCAGTATTTT
d_call: TRBD1; v_call: TRBV10-3; clone_size: few; j_call: TRBJ2-5; cdr3_aa: CASGQDVETQYF; cdr3_nt: TGTGCCAGCGGACAGGACGTGGAGACCCAGTACTTC
d_call: NA; v_call: TRBV7-2; clone_size: NA; j_call: TRBJ1-1; cdr3_aa: CASSRLSTEAFF; cdr3_nt: TGTGCCAGCAGCAGGTTGAGCACTGAAGCTTTCTTT
d_call: NA; v_call: TRBV12-3/TRBV12-4; clone_size: NA; j_call: TRBJ1-2; cdr3_aa: CASSFNNRYTF; cdr3_nt: TGTGCCAGCAGTTTTAACAATCGCTACACCTTC
d_call: TRBD1; v_call: TRBV4-1; clone_size: NA; j_call: TRBJ2-5; cdr3_aa: CASALQGAAIQETQYF; cdr3_nt: TGCGCCAGCGCTCTCCAGGGGGCAGCTATCCAAGAGACCCAGTACTTC
d_call: TRBD2; v_call: TRBV5-5; clone_size: NA; j_call: TRBJ2-5; cdr3_aa: CASSLLGTSMETQYF; cdr3_nt: TGTGCCAGCAGCTTACTCGGGACTAGCATGGAGACCCAGTACTTC
d_call: NA; v_call: TRBV7-9; clone_size: few; j_call: TRBJ2-3; cdr3_aa: CASSTVTKQLMYSTDTQYF; cdr3_nt: TGTGCCAGCAGCACAGTAACAAAACAGTTAATGTATAGCACAGATACGCAGTATTTT
d_call: NA; v_call: TRBV19; clone_size: once; j_call: TRBJ1-2; cdr3_aa: CASSLEGRRYGYTF; cdr3_nt: TGTGCCAGTAGCCTGGAGGGACGCCGCTATGGCTACACCTTC
d_call: TRBD2; v_call: TRBV9; clone_size: NA; j_call: TRBJ2-1; cdr3_aa: CASTSGGGTYNEQFF; cdr3_nt: TGTGCCAGCACCAGTGGCGGGGGGACGTACAATGAGCAGTTCTTC
d_call: NA; v_call: TRBV25-1; clone_size: few; j_call: TRBJ2-5; cdr3_aa: CASSLREKLYQETQYF; cdr3_nt: TGTGCCAGCAGTCTCCGGGAGAAACTATACCAAGAGACCCAGTACTTC
d_call: NA; v_call: TRBV7-2; clone_size: many; j_call: TRBJ1-6; cdr3_aa: CASSHGAASPLHF; cdr3_nt: TGTGCCAGCAGCCATGGTGCGGCTTCACCCCTCCACTTT
d_call: NA; v_call: TRBV6-2/TRBV6-3; clone_size: NA; j_call: TRBJ2-5; cdr3_aa: CASSWDWETQYF; cdr3_nt: TGTGCCAGCAGTTGGGACTGGGAGACCCAGTACTTC
d_call: NA; v_call: TRBV7-9; clone_size: few; j_call: TRBJ2-1; cdr3_aa: CASTHPSSYNEQFF; cdr3_nt: TGTGCCAGCACCCACCCGAGCTCCTACAATGAGCAGTTCTTC
d_call: NA; v_call: TRBV12-3/TRBV12-4; clone_size: NA; j_call: TRBJ2-3; cdr3_aa: CASSSSGSRDTQYF; cdr3_nt: TGTGCCAGCAGTTCGTCGGGTAGCCGAGATACGCAGTATTTT
d_call: NA; v_call: TRBV19; clone_size: few; j_call: TRBJ2-5; cdr3_aa: CASSIWGQETQYF; cdr3_nt: TGTGCCAGTAGTATATGGGGTCAGGAGACCCAGTACTTC
d_call: NA; v_call: TRBV14; clone_size: once; j_call: TRBJ1-2; cdr3_aa: CASSQVRTDPYGYTF; cdr3_nt: TGTGCCAGCAGCCAAGTAAGGACAGATCCTTATGGCTACACCTTC
d_call: TRBD1; v_call: TRBV6-1; clone_size: NA; j_call: TRBJ2-7; cdr3_aa: CASSQTGYGLYEQYF; cdr3_nt: TGTGCCAGCAGCCAGACAGGGTACGGCCTCTACGAGCAGTACTTC
d_call: NA; v_call: TRBV14; clone_size: NA; j_call: TRBJ2-3; cdr3_aa: CASSQTGVNTDTQYF; cdr3_nt: TGTGCCAGCAGCCAGACGGGGGTAAACACAGATACGCAGTATTTT
d_call: NA; v_call: TRBV6-1; clone_size: NA; j_call: TRBJ2-1; cdr3_aa: CASSLDRVYLNNEQFF; cdr3_nt: TGTGCCAGCAGTCTAGACCGGGTTTACCTAAACAATGAGCAGTTCTTC
d_call: NA; v_call: TRBV7-8; clone_size: many; j_call: TRBJ2-1; cdr3_aa: CASSRNVGSNEQFF; cdr3_nt: TGTGCCAGCAGCCGAAATGTCGGGTCCAATGAGCAGTTCTTC
d_call: NA; v_call: TRBV7-6; clone_size: few; j_call: TRBJ2-6; cdr3_aa: CASSTTRWGRGANVLTF; cdr3_nt: TGTGCCAGCAGCACCACCCGTTGGGGGCGTGGGGCCAACGTCCTGACTTTC
d_call: NA; v_call: TRBV12-3/TRBV12-4; clone_size: many; j_call: TRBJ2-5; cdr3_aa: CASSWRMGLQETQYF; cdr3_nt: TGTGCCAGCAGTTGGCGTATGGGCTTACAAGAGACCCAGTACTTC
d_call: NA; v_call: TRBV12-5; clone_size: NA; j_call: TRBJ1-2; cdr3_aa: CASGLEILPDYGYTF; cdr3_nt: TGTGCTAGTGGTTTGGAAATCTTACCGGACTATGGCTACACCTTC
d_call: TRBD1; v_call: TRBV6-6; clone_size: NA; j_call: TRBJ1-1; cdr3_aa: CASSQGQGPLTEAFF; cdr3_nt: TGTGCCAGCAGTCAGGGACAGGGGCCTCTCACTGAAGCTTTCTTT
d_call: TRBD1; v_call: TRBV19; clone_size: once; j_call: TRBJ2-3; cdr3_aa: CASSRDRERTDTQYF; cdr3_nt: TGTGCCAGTAGCCGGGACAGGGAGAGAACAGATACGCAGTATTTT
d_call: TRBD2; v_call: TRBV7-8; clone_size: many; j_call: TRBJ2-1; cdr3_aa: CASSSRLAGGYNEQFF; cdr3_nt: TGTGCCAGCAGCTCTAGACTAGCGGGAGGCTACAATGAGCAGTTCTTC
d_call: NA; v_call: TRBV6-1; clone_size: few; j_call: TRBJ2-7; cdr3_aa: CASSVRVAYEQYF; cdr3_nt: TGTGCCAGCAGTGTACGGGTAGCCTACGAGCAGTACTTC
d_call: NA; v_call: TRBV29-1; clone_size: NA; j_call: TRBJ1-1; cdr3_aa: CSVEDPIGRNTEAFF; cdr3_nt: TGCAGCGTTGAAGACCCAATCGGCAGAAACACTGAAGCTTTCTTT
d_call: NA; v_call: TRBV19; clone_size: few; j_call: TRBJ2-7; cdr3_aa: CASSIRGIAYEQYF; cdr3_nt: TGTGCCAGTAGTATCAGGGGCATCGCCTACGAGCAGTACTTC
d_call: TRBD2; v_call: TRBV29-1; clone_size: NA; j_call: TRBJ2-3; cdr3_aa: CSVEGGAGATDTQYF; cdr3_nt: TGCAGCGTTGAAGGCGGAGCGGGGGCCACAGATACGCAGTATTTT
d_call: NA; v_call: TRBV10-3; clone_size: NA; j_call: TRBJ1-2; cdr3_aa: CAISDTKGRRLRYGYTF; cdr3_nt: TGTGCCATCAGTGATACGAAAGGACGGAGGCTCCGCTATGGCTACACCTTC
d_call: NA; v_call: TRBV12-3/TRBV12-4; clone_size: NA; j_call: TRBJ1-1; cdr3_aa: CASSFKIPGGDTEAFF; cdr3_nt: TGTGCCAGCAGTTTCAAAATACCGGGGGGAGACACTGAAGCTTTCTTT
d_call: NA; v_call: TRBV7-2; clone_size: few; j_call: TRBJ1-1; cdr3_aa: CDSTPAGLNTEAFF; cdr3_nt: TGTGACAGCACCCCCGCGGGCCTGAACACTGAAGCTTTCTTT
d_call: NA; v_call: TRBV6-6; clone_size: many; j_call: TRBJ2-7; cdr3_aa: CASSYSNEQYF; cdr3_nt: TGTGCCAGCAGTTACTCGAACGAGCAGTACTTC
d_call: NA; v_call: TRBV14; clone_size: NA; j_call: TRBJ2-3; cdr3_aa: CASSQARFTDTQYF; cdr3_nt: TGTGCCAGCAGCCAAGCCAGGTTCACAGATACGCAGTATTTT
d_call: NA; v_call: TRBV7-3; clone_size: few; j_call: TRBJ1-2; cdr3_aa: CASSLTSAGRGEHGYTF; cdr3_nt: TGTGCCAGCAGCTTAACATCGGCAGGGCGTGGAGAACATGGCTACACCTTC
d_call: NA; v_call: TRBV7-9; clone_size: NA; j_call: TRBJ2-3; cdr3_aa: CASSPPLTTDTQYF; cdr3_nt: TGTGCCAGCAGCCCGCCCCTTACCACAGATACGCAGTATTTT
d_call: NA; v_call: TRBV2; clone_size: NA; j_call: TRBJ2-3; cdr3_aa: CASMGRNLVTDTQYF; cdr3_nt: TGTGCCAGCATGGGGAGGAACCTCGTCACAGATACGCAGTATTTT
d_call: NA; v_call: TRBV6-6; clone_size: NA; j_call: TRBJ2-6; cdr3_aa: CASSYLWGPSSGANVLTF; cdr3_nt: TGTGCCAGCAGTTACCTGTGGGGGCCTAGCTCTGGGGCCAACGTCCTGACTTTC
d_call: NA; v_call: TRBV6-1; clone_size: many; j_call: TRBJ2-1; cdr3_aa: CASSTGLSSYNEQFF; cdr3_nt: TGTGCCAGCAGTACCGGACTGAGCTCCTACAATGAGCAGTTCTTC